The entry below describes one T cell receptor (beta chain). This CDR3 is also generated by other DNA sequences in the sample. Trimming removed 3 bases from V and 1 base from J; junction bases left unmatched: 0. Germline CDR1 reads MDHEN; CDR2 reads SYDVKM. The CDR3 is 13 residues long. This entry is derived from a study of shared T cell receptors in the human thymus. Sequencing used immunoSEQ multiplex PCR; TCRdb keeps in-frame clones, though not all of them. This repertoire shows more than 550,000 clones, roughly 86% found once; its top ten account for 0.009% to 0.0095%. These data were also reused for a study on human thymus T cells. That study reports: Healthy Finnish infants undergoing corrective surgery for congenital heart defects provided the donor material. Resections that were taken during corrective heart surgery supplied the thymus tissue. Gene usage (both V and J) appeared biased in thymic and blood repertoires. The related literature has documented a marked overlap of thymic repertoires among unrelated individuals.

This chain uses TRBV28 with TRBJ2-7, with 7 bases lining up with TRBD1. This TCR was sampled from a boy less than two years old with a congenital heart defect. Source material: thymocytes. In DNA, the CDR3 is TGTGCCAGCAGTTTCAGGGGGTCCTACGAGCAGTACTTC. Its protein product is CASSFRGSYEQYF.